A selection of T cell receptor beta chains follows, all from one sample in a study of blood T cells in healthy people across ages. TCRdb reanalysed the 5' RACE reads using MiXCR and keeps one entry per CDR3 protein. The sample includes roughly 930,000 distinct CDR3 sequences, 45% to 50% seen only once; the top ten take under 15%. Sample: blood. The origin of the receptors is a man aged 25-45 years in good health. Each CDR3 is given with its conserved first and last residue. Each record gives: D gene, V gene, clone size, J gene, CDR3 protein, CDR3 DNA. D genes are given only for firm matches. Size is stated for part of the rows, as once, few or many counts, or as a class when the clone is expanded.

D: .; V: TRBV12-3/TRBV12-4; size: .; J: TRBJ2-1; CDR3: CASSSGSEQFF; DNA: TGTGCCAGCAGCTCCGGCAGTGAGCAGTTCTTC
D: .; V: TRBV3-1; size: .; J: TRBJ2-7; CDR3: CASSDRSYSVYEQYF; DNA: TGTGCCAGCAGCGACAGGAGCTATAGTGTCTACGAGCAGTACTTC
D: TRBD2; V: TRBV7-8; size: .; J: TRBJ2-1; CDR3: CASSSGLAGLRVNEQFF; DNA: TGTGCCAGCAGCTCGGGACTAGCGGGGCTCCGGGTAAATGAGCAGTTCTTC
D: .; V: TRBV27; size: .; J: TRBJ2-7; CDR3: CASRRVMSSYEQYF; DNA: TGTGCCAGTAGGCGGGTTATGAGCTCCTACGAGCAGTACTTC
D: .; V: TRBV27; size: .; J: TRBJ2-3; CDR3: CASYGGAGPYTQYF; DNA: TGTGCCAGCTACGGGGGTGCGGGCCCATATACGCAGTATTTT
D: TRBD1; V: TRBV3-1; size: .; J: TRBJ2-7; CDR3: CASSQVRGRQGGSEQYF; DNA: TGTGCCAGCAGCCAAGTGAGGGGGCGACAGGGCGGTTCCGAGCAGTACTTC
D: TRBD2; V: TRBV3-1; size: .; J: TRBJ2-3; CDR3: CASSQPTSGGKTQYF; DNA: TGTGCCAGCAGCCAGCCGACTAGCGGGGGGAAGACGCAGTATTTT
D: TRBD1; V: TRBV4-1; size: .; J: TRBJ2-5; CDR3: CASSLSGGWETQYF; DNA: TGCGCCAGCAGCCTGTCAGGGGGCTGGGAGACCCAGTACTTC
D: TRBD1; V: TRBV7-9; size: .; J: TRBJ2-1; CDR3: CASSLIDRAPSNEQFF; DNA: TGTGCCAGCAGCCTGATAGACAGGGCTCCCTCCAATGAGCAGTTCTTC
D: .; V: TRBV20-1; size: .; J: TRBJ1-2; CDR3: CSARVDRNYGYTF; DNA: TGCAGTGCTAGAGTCGACAGAAACTATGGCTACACCTTC
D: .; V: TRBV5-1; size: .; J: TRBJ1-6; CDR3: CASSPLGRLNSPLHF; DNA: TGCGCCAGCAGCCCTTTAGGACGGTTGAATTCACCCCTCCACTTT
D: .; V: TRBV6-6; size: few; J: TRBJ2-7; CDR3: CASSQQAKERGYF; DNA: TGTGCCAGCAGTCAACAAGCCAAGGAACGGGGGTACTTC
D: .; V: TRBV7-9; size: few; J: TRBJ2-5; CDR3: CASRRPLLETQYF; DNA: TGTGCCAGCAGACGGCCCTTGTTGGAGACCCAGTACTTC
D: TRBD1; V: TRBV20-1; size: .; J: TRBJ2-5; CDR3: CSARKTGAPSSETQYF; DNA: TGCAGTGCTAGGAAGACAGGGGCTCCCTCTTCGGAGACCCAGTACTTC
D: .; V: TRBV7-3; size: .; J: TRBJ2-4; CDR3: CASSLSGRGPGGNIQYF; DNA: TGTGCCAGCAGCTTATCAGGGCGGGGGCCCGGTGGTAACATTCAGTACTTC
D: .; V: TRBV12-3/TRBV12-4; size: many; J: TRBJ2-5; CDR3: CASSFPGQQETQYF; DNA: TGTGCCAGCAGTTTCCCCGGACAGCAAGAGACCCAGTACTTC
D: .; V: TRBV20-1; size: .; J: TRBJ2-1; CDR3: CSARDGGISSSYNEQFF; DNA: TGCAGTGCTAGGGACGGGGGTATCTCGAGCTCCTACAATGAGCAGTTCTTC
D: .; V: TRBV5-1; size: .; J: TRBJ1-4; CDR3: CASSASATNEKLFF; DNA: TGCGCCAGCAGTGCGAGTGCAACTAATGAAAAACTGTTTTTT
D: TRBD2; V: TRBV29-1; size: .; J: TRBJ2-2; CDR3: CSVDDQTSPYGGELFF; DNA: TGCAGCGTTGATGACCAGACTAGCCCGTACGGCGGGGAGCTGTTTTTT
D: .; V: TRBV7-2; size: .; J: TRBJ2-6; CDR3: CASSLRRDRTGANVLTF; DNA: TGTGCCAGCAGCTTACGGAGAGACAGAACTGGGGCCAACGTCCTGACTTTC
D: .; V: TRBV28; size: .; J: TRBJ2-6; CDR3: CASNRQQGTGANVLTF; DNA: TGTGCCAGCAACCGGCAACAGGGCACTGGGGCCAACGTCCTGACTTTC
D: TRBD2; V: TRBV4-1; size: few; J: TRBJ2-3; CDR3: CASSQVRLAPDTQYF; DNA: TGCGCCAGCAGCCAAGTGAGACTAGCTCCAGATACGCAGTATTTT
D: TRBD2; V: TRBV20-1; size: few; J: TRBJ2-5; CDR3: CSANHGLAETQYF; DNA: TGCAGTGCTAACCACGGACTAGCGGAGACCCAGTACTTC
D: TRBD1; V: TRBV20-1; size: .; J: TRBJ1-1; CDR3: CSARESGQGNTEAFF; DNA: TGCAGTGCTAGAGAATCTGGACAGGGGAACACTGAAGCTTTCTTT
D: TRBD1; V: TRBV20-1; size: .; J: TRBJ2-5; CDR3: CSAPGQGETQYF; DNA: TGCAGTGCCCCCGGACAGGGGGAGACCCAGTACTTC
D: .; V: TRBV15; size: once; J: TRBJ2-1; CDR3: CATSRHGLHNEQFF; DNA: TGTGCCACCAGCCGACATGGTTTGCACAATGAGCAGTTCTTC
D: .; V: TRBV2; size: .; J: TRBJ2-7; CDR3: CASTLDRGTYEQYF; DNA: TGTGCCAGCACCCTAGACAGAGGCACCTACGAGCAGTACTTC
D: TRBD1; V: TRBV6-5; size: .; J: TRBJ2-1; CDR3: CASSYVLTGVHNEQFF; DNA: TGTGCCAGCAGTTACGTGTTGACAGGGGTCCACAATGAGCAGTTCTTC
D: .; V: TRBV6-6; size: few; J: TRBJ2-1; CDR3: CAIRPSGLEQFF; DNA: TGTGCCATAAGGCCCAGCGGGCTAGAGCAGTTCTTC
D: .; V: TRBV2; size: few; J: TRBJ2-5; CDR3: CASSEIVGASETQYF; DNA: TGTGCCAGCAGTGAAATTGTGGGGGCGTCCGAGACCCAGTACTTC
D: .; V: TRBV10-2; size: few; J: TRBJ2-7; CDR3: CASSGRSGGYEQYF; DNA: TGCGCCAGCAGTGGGCGAAGTGGAGGTTACGAGCAGTACTTC
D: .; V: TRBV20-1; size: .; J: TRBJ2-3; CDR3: CSAREGLGTDTQYF; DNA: TGCAGTGCTAGAGAAGGACTCGGCACAGATACGCAGTATTTT
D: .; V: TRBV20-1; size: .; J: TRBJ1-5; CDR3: CSAREGGARDQPQHF; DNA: TGCAGTGCTAGAGAGGGGGGGGCGAGAGATCAGCCCCAGCATTTT
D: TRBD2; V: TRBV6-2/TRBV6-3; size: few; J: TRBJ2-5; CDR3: CASTPGGFETQYF; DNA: TGTGCCAGCACGCCCGGGGGGTTTGAGACCCAGTACTTC
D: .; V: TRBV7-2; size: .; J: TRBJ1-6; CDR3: CASSLEGFSPLHF; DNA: TGTGCCAGCAGCTTAGAAGGCTTTTCACCCCTCCACTTT
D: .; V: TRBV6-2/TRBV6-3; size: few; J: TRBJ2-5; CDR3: CASRWTRLNEETQYF; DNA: TGTGCCAGCAGATGGACCCGTCTTAATGAAGAGACCCAGTACTTC
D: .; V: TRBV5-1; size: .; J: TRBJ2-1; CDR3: CATRRGGASYNEQFF; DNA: TGCGCCACCCGACGTGGGGGGGCGTCCTACAATGAGCAGTTCTTC
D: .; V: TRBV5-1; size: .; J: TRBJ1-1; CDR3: CASSSALQGSPEAFF; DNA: TGCGCCAGCAGCTCGGCCCTGCAGGGGAGCCCTGAAGCTTTCTTT
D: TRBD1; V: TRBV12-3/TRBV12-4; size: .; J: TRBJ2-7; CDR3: CASRGSGQGSYGQYF; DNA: TGTGCCAGCAGGGGTTCGGGACAGGGCTCCTACGGGCAGTACTTC
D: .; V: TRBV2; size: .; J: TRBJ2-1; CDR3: CASISGNEQFF; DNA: TGTGCCAGCATTTCGGGGAATGAGCAGTTCTTC
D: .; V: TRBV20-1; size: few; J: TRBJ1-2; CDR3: CSARRQGIDGYTF; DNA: TGCAGTGCTAGGAGGCAGGGGATCGACGGCTACACCTTC
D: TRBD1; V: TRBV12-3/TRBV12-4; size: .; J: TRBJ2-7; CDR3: CASSPRDRGYRYYEQYF; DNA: TGTGCCAGCAGTCCCCGTGACAGGGGATATCGGTACTACGAGCAGTACTTC
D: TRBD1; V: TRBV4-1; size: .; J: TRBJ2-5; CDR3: CASSQDGWTGREETQYF; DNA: TGCGCCAGCAGCCAAGATGGGTGGACAGGTCGCGAGGAGACCCAGTACTTC
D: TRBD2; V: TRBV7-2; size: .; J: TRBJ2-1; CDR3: CASSLDSGGDNEQFF; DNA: TGTGCCAGCAGCTTAGACAGCGGGGGGGACAATGAGCAGTTCTTC
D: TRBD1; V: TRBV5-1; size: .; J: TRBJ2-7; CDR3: CASSSQTGGIYEQYF; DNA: TGCGCCAGCAGCTCCCAGACAGGGGGCATCTACGAGCAGTACTTC
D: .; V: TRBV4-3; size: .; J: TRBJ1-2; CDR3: CASSQAGTASYGYTF; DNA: TGCGCCAGCAGCCAGGCAGGGACGGCCTCCTATGGCTACACCTTC
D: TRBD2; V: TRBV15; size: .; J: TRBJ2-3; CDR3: CATSRDTSGMTDTQYF; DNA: TGTGCCACCAGCAGAGATACTAGCGGGATGACAGATACGCAGTATTTT
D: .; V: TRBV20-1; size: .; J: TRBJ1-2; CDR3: CSAPTISYGYTF; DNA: TGCAGTGCCCCGACCATCTCCTATGGCTACACCTTC
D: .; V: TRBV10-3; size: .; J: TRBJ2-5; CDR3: CAISEGRGAPYQETLYF; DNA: TGTGCCATCAGTGAGGGCCGGGGGGCCCCGTACCAAGAGACCCTGTACTTC
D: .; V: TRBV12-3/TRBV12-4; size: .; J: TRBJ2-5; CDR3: CASSTGTKDPETQYF; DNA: TGTGCCAGCAGCACCGGGACGAAAGACCCCGAGACCCAGTACTTC
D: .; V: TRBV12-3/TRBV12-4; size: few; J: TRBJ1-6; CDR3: CASSPTYNSPLHF; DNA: TGTGCCAGCAGTCCAACCTATAATTCACCCCTCCACTTT
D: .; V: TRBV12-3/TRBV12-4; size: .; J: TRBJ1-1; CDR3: CASSFSVRGTEAFF; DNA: TGTGCCAGCAGTTTCAGTGTCCGAGGCACTGAAGCTTTCTTT
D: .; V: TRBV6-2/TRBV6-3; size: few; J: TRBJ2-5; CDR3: CASSWEAKETQYF; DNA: TGTGCCAGCAGTTGGGAGGCCAAAGAGACCCAGTACTTC
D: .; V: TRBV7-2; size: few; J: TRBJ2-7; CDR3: CASSFTDGNYEQYF; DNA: TGTGCCAGCAGCTTTACTGACGGGAACTACGAGCAGTACTTC
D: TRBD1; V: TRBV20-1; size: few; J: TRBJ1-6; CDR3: CSARGLGGGFNSPLHF; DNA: TGCAGTGCTAGGGGCCTGGGAGGGGGCTTTAATTCACCCCTCCACTTT
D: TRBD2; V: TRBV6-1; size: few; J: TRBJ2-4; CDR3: CASSLRGGGPENIQYF; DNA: TGTGCCAGCAGCCTCAGGGGCGGGGGGCCGGAAAACATTCAGTACTTC
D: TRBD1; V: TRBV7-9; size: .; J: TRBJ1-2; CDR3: CASSFSSNRGLYGYTF; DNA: TGTGCCAGCAGCTTTTCATCCAACAGGGGTCTCTATGGCTACACCTTC
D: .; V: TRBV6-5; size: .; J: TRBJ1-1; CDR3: CASSRPMGTEAFF; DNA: TGTGCCAGCAGTCGTCCCATGGGCACTGAAGCTTTCTTT
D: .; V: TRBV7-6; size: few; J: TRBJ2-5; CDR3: CASSFLKREQYF; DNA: TGTGCCAGCAGCTTCCTCAAGCGTGAGCAGTACTTC